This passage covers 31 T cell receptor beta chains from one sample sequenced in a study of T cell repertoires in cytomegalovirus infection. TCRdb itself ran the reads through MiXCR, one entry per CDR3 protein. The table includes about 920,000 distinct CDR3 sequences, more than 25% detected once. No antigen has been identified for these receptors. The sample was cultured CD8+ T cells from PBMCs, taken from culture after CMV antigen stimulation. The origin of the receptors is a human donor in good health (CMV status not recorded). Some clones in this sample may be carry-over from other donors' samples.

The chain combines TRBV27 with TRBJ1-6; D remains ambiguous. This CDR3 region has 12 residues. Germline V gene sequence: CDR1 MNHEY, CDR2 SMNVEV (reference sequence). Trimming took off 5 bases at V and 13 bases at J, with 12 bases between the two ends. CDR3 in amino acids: CASSPGAGPLHF. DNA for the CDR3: TGTGCCAGCAGTCCGGGTGCGGGGCCCCTCCACTTT.

The CDR3 is CASYSDRNYGYTF. DNA for the CDR3: TGTGCCAGCTATTCAGACAGAAACTATGGCTACACCTTC. This rearrangement joins TRBV6-6 to TRBJ1-2; D is perhaps TRBD1 (5 bases). V lost 8 bases and J 2 bases, leaving 12 bases between the germline ends. The CDR3 is 13 amino acids. Germline V gene data show CDR1 as MNHNY and CDR2 as SVGAGI (reference sequence).

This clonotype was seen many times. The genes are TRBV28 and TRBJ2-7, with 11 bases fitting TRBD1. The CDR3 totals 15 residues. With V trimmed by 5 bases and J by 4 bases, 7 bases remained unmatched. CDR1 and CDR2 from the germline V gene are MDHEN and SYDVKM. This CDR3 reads CASSRPGTGGYEQYV. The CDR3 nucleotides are TGTGCCAGCAGTCGCCCCGGGACAGGGGGGTACGAGCAGTACGTC.

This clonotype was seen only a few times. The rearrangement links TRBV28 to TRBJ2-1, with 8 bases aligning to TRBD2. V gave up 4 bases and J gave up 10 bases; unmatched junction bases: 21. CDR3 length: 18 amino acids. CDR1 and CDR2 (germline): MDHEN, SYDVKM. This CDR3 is CASSSPPFSGGLAPEQFF. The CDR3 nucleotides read TGTGCCAGCAGTTCTCCGCCCTTCAGCGGGGGCCTCGCCCCGGAGCAGTTCTTC. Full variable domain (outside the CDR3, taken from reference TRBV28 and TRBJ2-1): DVKVTQSSRYLVKRTGEKVFLECVQDMDHENMFWYRQDPGLGLRLIYFSYDVKMKEKGDIPEGYSVSREKKERFSLILESASTNQTSMYLCASSSPPFSGGLAPEQFFGPGTRLTVL.

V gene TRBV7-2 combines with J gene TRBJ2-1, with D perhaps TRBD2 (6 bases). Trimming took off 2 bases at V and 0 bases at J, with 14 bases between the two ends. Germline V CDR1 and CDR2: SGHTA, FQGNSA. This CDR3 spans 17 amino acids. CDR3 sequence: CASSLRAGTLSYNEQFF. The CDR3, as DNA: TGTGCCAGCAGCTTACGGGCGGGGACTCTCTCCTACAATGAGCAGTTCTTC.

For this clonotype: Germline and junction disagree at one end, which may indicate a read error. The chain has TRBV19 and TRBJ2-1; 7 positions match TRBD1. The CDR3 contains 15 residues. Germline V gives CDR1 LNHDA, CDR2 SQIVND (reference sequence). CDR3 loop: CTSSGRDSRGNEQFF. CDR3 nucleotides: TGTACCAGTAGTGGCCGGGACAGCCGTGGCAATGAGCAGTTCTTC.

The CDR3 loop reads CATSSGWGQPQHF. CDR3 in DNA: TGTGCCACCAGTTCAGGGTGGGGGCAGCCCCAGCATTTT. This chain joins TRBV24-1 and TRBJ1-5, with a tentative D call TRBD1 (5 bases). V was trimmed by 6 bases and J by 7 bases, leaving 12 bases between them. This CDR3 spans 13 amino acids. From germline, CDR1 is KGHDR and CDR2 SFDVKD.

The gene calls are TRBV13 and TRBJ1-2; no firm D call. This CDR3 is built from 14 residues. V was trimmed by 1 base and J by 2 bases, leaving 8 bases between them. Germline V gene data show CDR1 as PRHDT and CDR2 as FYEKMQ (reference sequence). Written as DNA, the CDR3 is TGTGCCAGCAGCTTAGCTATGGGGAACTATGGCTACACCTTC. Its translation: CASSLAMGNYGYTF.

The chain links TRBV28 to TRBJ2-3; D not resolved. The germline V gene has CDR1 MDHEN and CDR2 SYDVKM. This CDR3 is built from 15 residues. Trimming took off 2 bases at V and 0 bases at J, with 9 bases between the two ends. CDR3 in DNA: TGTGCCAGCAGTTTACAGAGAACTAGCACAGATACGCAGTATTTT. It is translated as CASSLQRTSTDTQYF.

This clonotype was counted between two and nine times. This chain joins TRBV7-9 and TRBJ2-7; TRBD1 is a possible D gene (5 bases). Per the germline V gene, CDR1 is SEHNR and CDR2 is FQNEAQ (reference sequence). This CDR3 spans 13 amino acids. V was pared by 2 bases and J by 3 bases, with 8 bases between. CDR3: CASSLTGYYEQYV. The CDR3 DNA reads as TGTGCCAGCAGCTTAACAGGCTACTACGAGCAGTACGTC.

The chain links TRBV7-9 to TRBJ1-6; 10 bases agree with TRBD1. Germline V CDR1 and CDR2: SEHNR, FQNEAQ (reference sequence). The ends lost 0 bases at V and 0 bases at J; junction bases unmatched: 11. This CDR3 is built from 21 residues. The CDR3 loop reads CASSLAGDRGPESSYNSPLHF. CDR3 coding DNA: TGTGCCAGCAGCTTAGCGGGGGACAGGGGACCCGAGAGCTCCTATAATTCACCCCTCCACTTT.

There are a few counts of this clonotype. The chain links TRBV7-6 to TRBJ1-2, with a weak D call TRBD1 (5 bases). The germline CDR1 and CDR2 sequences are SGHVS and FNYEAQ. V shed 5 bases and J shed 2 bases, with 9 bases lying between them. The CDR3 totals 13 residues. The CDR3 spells CASSKGMNYGYTF. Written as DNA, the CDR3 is TGTGCCAGCAGCAAGGGGATGAACTATGGCTACACCTTC.

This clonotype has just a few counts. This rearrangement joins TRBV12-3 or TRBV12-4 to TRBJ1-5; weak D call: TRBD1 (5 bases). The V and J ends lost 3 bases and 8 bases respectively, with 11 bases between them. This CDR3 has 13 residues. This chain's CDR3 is CASSLGRVKPQHF. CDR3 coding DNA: TGTGCCAGCAGTTTGGGCAGGGTCAAGCCCCAGCATTTT.

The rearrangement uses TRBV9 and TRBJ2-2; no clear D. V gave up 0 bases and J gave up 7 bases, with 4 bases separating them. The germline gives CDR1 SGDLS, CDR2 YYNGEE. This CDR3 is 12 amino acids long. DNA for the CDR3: TGTGCCAGCAGCGTAGATGTCGGGGAGCTGTTTTTT. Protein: CASSVDVGELFF.

The CDR3 spells CASSEPSSRWPQHF. In nucleotides, the CDR3 is TGTGCCAGCAGTGAACCCTCGAGCCGGTGGCCCCAGCATTTT. The chain recombines TRBV25-1 with TRBJ1-5; the D is unclear. Germline assignment: CDR1 MGHDK and CDR2 SYGVNS. The CDR3 contains 14 residues. Trimming stripped 2 bases from V and 9 bases from J, with 14 bases between.

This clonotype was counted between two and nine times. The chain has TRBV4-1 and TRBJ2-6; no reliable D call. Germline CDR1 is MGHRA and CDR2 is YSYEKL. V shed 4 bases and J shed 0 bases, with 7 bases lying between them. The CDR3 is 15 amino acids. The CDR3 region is CASSLIDSGANVLTF. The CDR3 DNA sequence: TGCGCCAGCAGCCTTATAGACTCTGGGGCCAACGTCCTGACTTTC.

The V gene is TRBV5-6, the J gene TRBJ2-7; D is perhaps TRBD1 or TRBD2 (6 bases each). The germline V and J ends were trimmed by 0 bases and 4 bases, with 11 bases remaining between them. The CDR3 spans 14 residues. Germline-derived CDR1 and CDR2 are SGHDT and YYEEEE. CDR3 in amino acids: CASSLARRGYEQYV. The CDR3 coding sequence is TGTGCCAGCAGCTTGGCGAGGAGGGGGTACGAGCAGTACGTC.

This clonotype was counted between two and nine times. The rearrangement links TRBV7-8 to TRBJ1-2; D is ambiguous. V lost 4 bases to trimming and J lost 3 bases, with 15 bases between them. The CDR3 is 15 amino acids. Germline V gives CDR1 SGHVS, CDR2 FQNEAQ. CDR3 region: CASSSHGEMDYGYTF. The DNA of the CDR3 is TGTGCCAGCAGCTCGCACGGGGAGATGGACTATGGCTACACCTTC.

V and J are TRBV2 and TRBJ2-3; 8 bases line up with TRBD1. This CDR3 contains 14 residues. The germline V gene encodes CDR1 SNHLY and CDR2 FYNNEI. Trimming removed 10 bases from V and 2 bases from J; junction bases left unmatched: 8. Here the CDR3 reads CANIRQGYTDTQYF. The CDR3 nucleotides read TGTGCCAACATCAGACAGGGGTACACAGATACGCAGTATTTT.

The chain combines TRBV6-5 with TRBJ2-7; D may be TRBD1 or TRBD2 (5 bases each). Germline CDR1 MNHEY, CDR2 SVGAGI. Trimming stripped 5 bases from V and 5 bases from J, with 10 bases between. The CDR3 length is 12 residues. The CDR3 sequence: CASSNQGDEQYF. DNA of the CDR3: TGTGCCAGCAGTAATCAGGGAGACGAGCAGTACTTC.

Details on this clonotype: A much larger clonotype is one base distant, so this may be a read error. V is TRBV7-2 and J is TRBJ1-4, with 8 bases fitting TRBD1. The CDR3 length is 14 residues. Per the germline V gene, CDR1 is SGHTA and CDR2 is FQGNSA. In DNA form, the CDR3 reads TGTGTCAGCAGCTTGGCCAGGGGGCAGGAAAAACTGTTTTTT. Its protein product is CVSSLARGQEKLFF.

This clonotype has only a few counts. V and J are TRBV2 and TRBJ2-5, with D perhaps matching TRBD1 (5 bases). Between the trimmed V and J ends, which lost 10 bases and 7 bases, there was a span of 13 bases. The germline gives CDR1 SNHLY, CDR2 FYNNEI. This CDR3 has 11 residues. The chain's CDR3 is CATRAPWTQYF. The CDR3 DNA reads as TGTGCCACCAGGGCCCCCTGGACCCAGTACTTC.

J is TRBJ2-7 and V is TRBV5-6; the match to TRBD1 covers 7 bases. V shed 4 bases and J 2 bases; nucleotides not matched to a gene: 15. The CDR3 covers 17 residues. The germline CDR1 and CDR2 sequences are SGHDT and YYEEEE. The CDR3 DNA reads TGTGCCAGCAGCCCCCTAGGATACCGGACAGGTCCCTACGAGCAGTACGTC. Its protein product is CASSPLGYRTGPYEQYV.

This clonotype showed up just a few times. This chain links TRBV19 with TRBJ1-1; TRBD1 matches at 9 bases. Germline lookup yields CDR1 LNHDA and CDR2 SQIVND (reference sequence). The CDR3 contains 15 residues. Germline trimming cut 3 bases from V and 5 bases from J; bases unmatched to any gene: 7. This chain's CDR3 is CASSMVRDRVTEAFF. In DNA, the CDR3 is TGTGCCAGTAGTATGGTCCGGGACAGGGTAACTGAAGCTTTCTTT.

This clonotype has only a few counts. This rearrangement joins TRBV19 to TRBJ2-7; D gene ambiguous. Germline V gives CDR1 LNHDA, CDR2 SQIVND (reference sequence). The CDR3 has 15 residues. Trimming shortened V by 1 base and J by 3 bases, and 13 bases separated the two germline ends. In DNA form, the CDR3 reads TGTGCCAGTAGTATAGCGGGTTCTCGCTTCTACGAGCAGTACTTC. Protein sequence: CASSIAGSRFYEQYF.

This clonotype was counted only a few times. The CDR3 DNA reads as TGTGCCAGCAGCTCGGGGTCGAGCTCCTACGAGCAGTACGTC. It encodes CASSSGSSSYEQYV. The chain joins TRBV7-9 to TRBJ2-7, with D possibly being TRBD2 (5 bases). Germline V gene lookup returns CDR1 SEHNR and CDR2 FQNEAQ (reference sequence). With 4 bases removed from V and 0 bases from J, the gap between germline ends came to 10 bases. The CDR3 runs 14 residues.

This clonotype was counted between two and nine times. The CDR3 nucleotides are TGTGCCAGCAGCTTACAAGAGTGGGGCACTGAAGCTTTCTTT. This translates into CASSLQEWGTEAFF. The chain carries TRBV7-6 and TRBJ1-1; D not certain. V was pared by 2 bases and J by 4 bases, with 11 bases between. The germline CDR1 and CDR2 sequences are SGHVS and FNYEAQ. CDR3 length: 14 amino acids.

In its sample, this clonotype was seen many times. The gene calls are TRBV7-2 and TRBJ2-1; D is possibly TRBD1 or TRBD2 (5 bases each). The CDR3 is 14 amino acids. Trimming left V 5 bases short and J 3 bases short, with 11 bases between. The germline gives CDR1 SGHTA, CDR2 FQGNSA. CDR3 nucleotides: TGTGCCAGCAGCGGGGGTAGGGTCTACAATGAGCAGTTCTTC. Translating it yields CASSGGRVYNEQFF.

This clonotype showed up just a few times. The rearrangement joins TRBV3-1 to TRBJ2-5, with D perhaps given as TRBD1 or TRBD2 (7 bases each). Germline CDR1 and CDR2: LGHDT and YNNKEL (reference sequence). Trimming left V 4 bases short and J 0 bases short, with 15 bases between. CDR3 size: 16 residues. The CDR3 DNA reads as TGTGCCAGCAGCCTCCCAGGGGGGGTAGACCAAGAGACCCAGTACTTC. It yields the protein CASSLPGGVDQETQYF.

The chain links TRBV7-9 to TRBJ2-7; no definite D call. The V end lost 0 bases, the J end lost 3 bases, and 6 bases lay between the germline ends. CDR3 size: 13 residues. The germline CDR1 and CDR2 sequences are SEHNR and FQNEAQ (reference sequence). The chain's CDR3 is CASSLANDYEQYF. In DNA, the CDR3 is TGTGCCAGCAGCTTAGCGAACGACTACGAGCAGTACTTC.

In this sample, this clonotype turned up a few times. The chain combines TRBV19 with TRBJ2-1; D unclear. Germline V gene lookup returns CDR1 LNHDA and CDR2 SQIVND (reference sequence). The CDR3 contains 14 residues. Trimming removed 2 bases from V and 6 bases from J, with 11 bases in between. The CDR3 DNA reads TGTGCCAGTAGTATACCCCTCCTGATCAATGAGCAGTTCTTC. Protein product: CASSIPLLINEQFF.